These T cell receptor beta chains were read from a single sample in a study of blood T cell repertoires in COVID-19. Libraries were prepared by immunoSEQ multiplex PCR; TCRdb keeps only in-frame clonotypes and omits some of them. The sample records 250,000 or so clones, almost 85% being singletons. The specimen was peripheral blood. Every receptor here comes from a woman of 80 years or more with acute or convalescent COVID-19. The CDR3 runs from the conserved cysteine through the conserved F or W. The D gene is left open where the match is weak. Some rows mark clone size as missing; the rest say once, few, many or name a class of expanded clone.

d_call: .; v_call: TRBV15; clone_size: .; j_call: TRBJ1-1; cdr3_nt: TGTGCCACCAGCAGGGATGTGAGCGCCCACACTGAAGCTTTCTTT; cdr3_aa: CATSRDVSAHTEAFF
d_call: .; v_call: TRBV27; clone_size: .; j_call: TRBJ2-7; cdr3_nt: TGTGCCAGCAGTAAGGCAGGGGGGAAATGGTACGAGCAGTACTTC; cdr3_aa: CASSKAGGKWYEQYF
d_call: TRBD1; v_call: TRBV28; clone_size: .; j_call: TRBJ1-5; cdr3_nt: TGTGCCAGCAGTTTCCGGACAGGTCGGCAGCCCCAGCATTTT; cdr3_aa: CASSFRTGRQPQHF
d_call: .; v_call: TRBV6-6; clone_size: few; j_call: TRBJ1-1; cdr3_nt: TGTGCCAGCAGTTACCGTCCGGGCACTGAAGCTTTCTTT; cdr3_aa: CASSYRPGTEAFF
d_call: TRBD1; v_call: TRBV4-3; clone_size: .; j_call: TRBJ2-7; cdr3_nt: TGCGCCAGCAGCCAAGTGCGGACAGGACATTACGAGCAGTACTTC; cdr3_aa: CASSQVRTGHYEQYF
d_call: .; v_call: TRBV19; clone_size: .; j_call: TRBJ1-2; cdr3_nt: TGTGCCAGTAGTATCCCCGGGAACTATGGCTACACCTTC; cdr3_aa: CASSIPGNYGYTF
d_call: TRBD2; v_call: TRBV5-1; clone_size: .; j_call: TRBJ2-2; cdr3_nt: TGCGCCAGCAGCTCCTTGCGGGGGACCGGGGAGCTGTTTTTT; cdr3_aa: CASSSLRGTGELFF
d_call: .; v_call: TRBV14; clone_size: .; j_call: TRBJ2-5; cdr3_nt: TGTGCCAGCAGCCAAAGGACTACTGTCCGGGAGACCCAGTACTTC; cdr3_aa: CASSQRTTVRETQYF
d_call: TRBD1; v_call: TRBV7-9; clone_size: once; j_call: TRBJ1-5; cdr3_nt: TGTGCCAGCAGCTTTGGGACAGGGGTAAATCAGCCCCAGCATTTT; cdr3_aa: CASSFGTGVNQPQHF
d_call: .; v_call: TRBV19; clone_size: .; j_call: TRBJ1-2; cdr3_nt: TGTGCCAGTGGGGGCGACAGCGTCGGAGTAAACTATGGCTACACCTTC; cdr3_aa: CASGGDSVGVNYGYTF
d_call: TRBD2; v_call: TRBV5-6; clone_size: once; j_call: TRBJ2-3; cdr3_nt: TGTGCCAGCAGCCAAACTAGCGGGGGGGCGATAGATACGCAGTATTTT; cdr3_aa: CASSQTSGGAIDTQYF
d_call: TRBD2; v_call: TRBV7-8; clone_size: .; j_call: TRBJ2-1; cdr3_nt: TGTGCCAGCAGTTCCGTAGCGGGAGTGGGGAATGAGCAGTTCTTC; cdr3_aa: CASSSVAGVGNEQFF
d_call: TRBD2; v_call: TRBV6-5; clone_size: .; j_call: TRBJ2-7; cdr3_nt: TGTGCCAGCAGTTACACGGCTAGCGGCGCCTACGAGCAGTACTTC; cdr3_aa: CASSYTASGAYEQYF
d_call: TRBD1; v_call: TRBV6-5; clone_size: .; j_call: TRBJ1-3; cdr3_nt: TGTGCCAGCTCCTCAGGGGGCTCAACTGGAAACACCATATATTTT; cdr3_aa: CASSSGGSTGNTIYF
d_call: .; v_call: TRBV7-2; clone_size: .; j_call: TRBJ1-2; cdr3_nt: TGTGCCAGCAGCTCACCCCTAAGCGGGGCCCTGAACTATGGCTACACCTTC; cdr3_aa: CASSSPLSGALNYGYTF
d_call: .; v_call: TRBV10-3; clone_size: .; j_call: TRBJ1-2; cdr3_nt: TGTGCCATCAGTGATAGTACAGAAGGTGGCTACACCTTC; cdr3_aa: CAISDSTEGGYTF
d_call: TRBD2; v_call: TRBV11-2; clone_size: .; j_call: TRBJ2-5; cdr3_nt: TGTGCCAGCAGCTTAGATCAGCGGGGGGCCCAAGAGACCCAGTACTTC; cdr3_aa: CASSLDQRGAQETQYF
d_call: TRBD1; v_call: TRBV23-1; clone_size: .; j_call: TRBJ1-2; cdr3_nt: TGCGCCAGCAGTCGCCGGGACAGTACTAACTATGGCTACACCTTC; cdr3_aa: CASSRRDSTNYGYTF
d_call: TRBD2; v_call: TRBV28; clone_size: .; j_call: TRBJ2-5; cdr3_nt: TGTGCCAGCAGGACTAGCATGGAGACCCAGTACTTC; cdr3_aa: CASRTSMETQYF
d_call: .; v_call: TRBV5-4; clone_size: .; j_call: TRBJ2-2; cdr3_nt: TGTGCCAGCAGCTTGGCCGGAGGGCGCGACACCGGGGAGCTGTTTTTT; cdr3_aa: CASSLAGGRDTGELFF
d_call: .; v_call: TRBV6-5; clone_size: .; j_call: TRBJ1-1; cdr3_nt: TGTGCCAGCAGTTACTCGATTTCAGGGTCCACTGAAGCTTTCTTT; cdr3_aa: CASSYSISGSTEAFF
d_call: TRBD1; v_call: TRBV7-2; clone_size: .; j_call: TRBJ2-5; cdr3_nt: TGTGCCAGCAGGAGACAGGGGGTCTCCTTGGGAGAGACCCAGTACTTC; cdr3_aa: CASRRQGVSLGETQYF
d_call: .; v_call: TRBV15; clone_size: .; j_call: TRBJ1-5; cdr3_nt: TGTGCCACCAGCAGAGGGGGCAGTAGCAATCAGCCCCAGCATTTT; cdr3_aa: CATSRGGSSNQPQHF
d_call: TRBD1; v_call: TRBV27; clone_size: .; j_call: TRBJ1-1; cdr3_nt: TGTGCCAGCAGTTCGAACCGGGACAGGGTCACTGAAGCTTTCTTT; cdr3_aa: CASSSNRDRVTEAFF
d_call: .; v_call: TRBV20-1; clone_size: .; j_call: TRBJ2-7; cdr3_nt: TGCAGTGCCCTCGGGACTCAGCAGTACTTC; cdr3_aa: CSALGTQQYF
d_call: TRBD2; v_call: TRBV11-3; clone_size: .; j_call: TRBJ2-3; cdr3_nt: TGTGCCAGCAGCTTAGTAAGCGGGGGGCACACAGATACGCAGTATTTT; cdr3_aa: CASSLVSGGHTDTQYF
d_call: TRBD1; v_call: TRBV6-2/TRBV6-3; clone_size: .; j_call: TRBJ2-5; cdr3_nt: TGTGCCAGCAGTTACTCGGGCAGGGGGCAGGAGACCCAGTACTTC; cdr3_aa: CASSYSGRGQETQYF
d_call: .; v_call: TRBV6-5; clone_size: .; j_call: TRBJ1-6; cdr3_nt: TGTGCCAGCAGTTACTCAGGTGGCAGGGCAAATTCACCCCTCCACTTT; cdr3_aa: CASSYSGGRANSPLHF
d_call: .; v_call: TRBV28; clone_size: .; j_call: TRBJ2-2; cdr3_nt: TGTGCCAGCAGCATACTCAGGGGCAGCTCCACCGGGGAGCTGTTTTTT; cdr3_aa: CASSILRGSSTGELFF
d_call: TRBD1; v_call: TRBV3-1/TRBV3-2; clone_size: .; j_call: TRBJ1-5; cdr3_nt: TGTGCCAGCAGCTTGGGACAGGGGCGCGGTCAGCCCCAGCATTTT; cdr3_aa: CASSLGQGRGQPQHF
d_call: .; v_call: TRBV5-1; clone_size: few; j_call: TRBJ2-3; cdr3_nt: TGCGCCAGCAGCTTGCTCGGTAGCACAGATACGCAGTATTTT; cdr3_aa: CASSLLGSTDTQYF
d_call: .; v_call: TRBV27; clone_size: few; j_call: TRBJ2-3; cdr3_nt: TGTGCCAGCCACTACAAAACGGCAGCCCCCACAGATACGCAGTATTTT; cdr3_aa: CASHYKTAAPTDTQYF
d_call: TRBD1; v_call: TRBV6-5; clone_size: .; j_call: TRBJ2-7; cdr3_nt: TGTGCCAGCAGATCGGACAGGGCCTACGAGCAGTACTTC; cdr3_aa: CASRSDRAYEQYF
d_call: .; v_call: TRBV4-1; clone_size: .; j_call: TRBJ2-5; cdr3_nt: TGCGCCAGCAGCCAAGATAAGTTAGCGACGTACCAAGAGACCCAGTACTTC; cdr3_aa: CASSQDKLATYQETQYF
d_call: .; v_call: TRBV11-2; clone_size: .; j_call: TRBJ2-4; cdr3_nt: TGTGCCAGCAGCTTAGAAGGCAGGGGATGGCAAGCCAAAAACATTCAGTACTTC; cdr3_aa: CASSLEGRGWQAKNIQYF
d_call: .; v_call: TRBV3-1/TRBV3-2; clone_size: once; j_call: TRBJ1-3; cdr3_nt: TGTGCCAGCAGCCAAGGACAGGCCAACTCTGGAAACACCATATATTTT; cdr3_aa: CASSQGQANSGNTIYF
d_call: .; v_call: TRBV7-2; clone_size: .; j_call: TRBJ1-5; cdr3_nt: TGTGCCAGCAGCTTAGGGGGGGACTATCAGCCCCAGCATTTT; cdr3_aa: CASSLGGDYQPQHF
d_call: .; v_call: TRBV6-5; clone_size: few; j_call: TRBJ1-6; cdr3_nt: TGTGCCAGCAGTTACCAAGGACAAACCTATAATTCACCCCTCCACTTT; cdr3_aa: CASSYQGQTYNSPLHF
d_call: TRBD2; v_call: TRBV11-2; clone_size: .; j_call: TRBJ2-7; cdr3_nt: TGTGCCAGCAGCCGACTAGCGGGAGGACCCTACGAGCAGTACTTC; cdr3_aa: CASSRLAGGPYEQYF
d_call: .; v_call: TRBV4-2; clone_size: few; j_call: TRBJ1-5; cdr3_nt: TGTGCCAGCAGCCAAGGGAGGGAACAGCCCCAGCATTTT; cdr3_aa: CASSQGREQPQHF